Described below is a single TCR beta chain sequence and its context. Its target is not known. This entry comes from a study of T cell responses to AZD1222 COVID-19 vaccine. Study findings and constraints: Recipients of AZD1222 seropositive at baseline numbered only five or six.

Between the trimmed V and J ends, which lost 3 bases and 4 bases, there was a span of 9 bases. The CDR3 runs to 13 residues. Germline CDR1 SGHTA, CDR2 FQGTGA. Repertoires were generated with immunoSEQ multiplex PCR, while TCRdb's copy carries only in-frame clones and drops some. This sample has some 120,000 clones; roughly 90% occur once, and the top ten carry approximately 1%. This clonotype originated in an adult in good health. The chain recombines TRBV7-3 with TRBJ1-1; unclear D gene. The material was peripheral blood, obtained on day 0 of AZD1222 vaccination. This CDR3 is CASSFAPTTEAFF. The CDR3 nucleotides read TGTGCCAGCAGCTTTGCCCCGACCACTGAAGCTTTCTTT.